The rows below give T cell receptor beta chains drawn from one sample of a study of blood T cell repertoires in COVID-19. Using immunoSEQ multiplex PCR, the repertoire was profiled, and TCRdb retains in-frame clones only, with some absent. The sample records roughly 50,000 clones, around nine tenths being singletons. What was sequenced was peripheral blood. These receptors were collected from a middle-aged woman with active COVID-19. Each CDR3 is given without its conserved first and last residue. The order of the fields is V gene, CDR3 protein.

>TRBV18
ASSRNLQGAHEKLF
>TRBV13
ASSHRGEGAF
>TRBV19
ASSIVGPSQGWNTEAF
>TRBV6-2/TRBV6-3
ASSYSTAYGYT
>TRBV29-1
SVSRAGTGNTIY
>TRBV7-8
ASSRHLRDRVYNEQF
>TRBV7-2
ASSSYRGTATNYGYT
>TRBV5-1
ASGRASSTDTQY
>TRBV19
ASIRTATSSYNEQF
>TRBV7-6
ASSLAGGGNEQF
>TRBV12-3/TRBV12-4
ASSLRRDFS
>TRBV3-1/TRBV3-2
ASSHAGGATSRVQY
>TRBV14
ASSQEFPPGGETDTQY
>TRBV6-2/TRBV6-3
ASSSQVAGNKETQY
>TRBV3-1/TRBV3-2
ASSQALASTDTQY
>TRBV25-1
ASSELETGGWDEQF
>TRBV18
ASSPGQISGNTIY
>TRBV10-1
ASSLTRHRGTQY
>TRBV10-3
AISETGGPDNEQF
>TRBV5-6
ASSFVQGNEQF
>TRBV10-3
AELPGSSYEQY
>TRBV4-3
ASSQEAMGLYEQY
>TRBV4-1
ASSRQTSGGAYTGELF
>TRBV5-3
ARSWLAGGSYNEQF
>TRBV9
ASSADWGVSYNSPLH
>TRBV5-4
ASSLRTSWTDTQY
>TRBV19
ASSISRRGAPYEQY
>TRBV5-5
ASRRGGVMNTEAF
>TRBV27
ASSSKDRGWGTEAF
>TRBV7-9
ASSSGDREKLF
>TRBV5-1
ASSRRTSGETQY
>TRBV14
ASSRPGMNTEAF
>TRBV7-9
ASSPQGLAADTQY